The sequence of this T cell receptor (beta chain) was determined in a study of blood T cells in healthy people across ages. Whole-study results and caveats: Diversity was estimated from one million T cells, and these estimates were considered underestimates.

A J-beta primer mix and a sample-barcoded 5' primer were used in a second PCR of about 7 to 12 cycles. A tag from a template-switch adaptor with 12 random nucleotides marked each cDNA molecule. TCRdb recomputed calls from the 5' RACE reads with MiXCR, one row per CDR3 protein. Here the sample spans about 1.5 million distinct CDR3 sequences, 40% to 45% being singletons. This clonotype was observed a handful of times. Antigen unknown. V was cut by 2 bases and J by 4 bases, with 16 bases left in between. Germline V gives CDR1 SGHVS, CDR2 FQNEAQ. This CDR3 region has 16 residues. Sequenced material: blood. This TCR was recovered from a young woman in good health. The chain is built from TRBV7-8 and TRBJ2-3, with D tentatively TRBD2 (6 bases). The CDR3 DNA reads TGTGCCAGCAGCTTAAGACTAGGGAGGAATGCAGATACGCAGTATTTT. It codes for CASSLRLGRNADTQYF.